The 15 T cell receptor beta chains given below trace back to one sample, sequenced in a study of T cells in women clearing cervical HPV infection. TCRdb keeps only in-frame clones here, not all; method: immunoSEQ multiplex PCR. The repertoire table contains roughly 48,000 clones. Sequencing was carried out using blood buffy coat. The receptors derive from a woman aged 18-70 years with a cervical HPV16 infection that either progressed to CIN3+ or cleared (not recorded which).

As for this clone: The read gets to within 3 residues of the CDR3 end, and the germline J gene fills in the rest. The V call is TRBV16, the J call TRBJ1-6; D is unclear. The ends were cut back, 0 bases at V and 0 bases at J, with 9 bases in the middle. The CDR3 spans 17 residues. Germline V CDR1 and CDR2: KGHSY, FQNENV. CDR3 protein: CASSQSRASSYNSPLHF. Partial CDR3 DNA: TGTGCCAGCAGCCAATCGAGGGCGAGCTCCTATAATTCACCC.

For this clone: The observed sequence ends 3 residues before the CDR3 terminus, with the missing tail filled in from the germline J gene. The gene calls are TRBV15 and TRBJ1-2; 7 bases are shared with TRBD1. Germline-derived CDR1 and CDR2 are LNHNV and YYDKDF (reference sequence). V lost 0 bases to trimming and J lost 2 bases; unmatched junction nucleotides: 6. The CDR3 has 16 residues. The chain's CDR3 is CATSRDVTGDNYGYTF. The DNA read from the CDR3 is TGTGCCACCAGCAGAGATGTAACAGGGGACAACTATGGC.

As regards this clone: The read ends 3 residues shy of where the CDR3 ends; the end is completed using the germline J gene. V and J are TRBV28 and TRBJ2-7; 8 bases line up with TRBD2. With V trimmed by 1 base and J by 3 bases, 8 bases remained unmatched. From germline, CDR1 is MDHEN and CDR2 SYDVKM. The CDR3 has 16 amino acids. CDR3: CASSLSGTRGNYEQYF. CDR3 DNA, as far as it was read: TGTGCCAGCAGTTTATCCGGGACTAGGGGAAACTACGAG.

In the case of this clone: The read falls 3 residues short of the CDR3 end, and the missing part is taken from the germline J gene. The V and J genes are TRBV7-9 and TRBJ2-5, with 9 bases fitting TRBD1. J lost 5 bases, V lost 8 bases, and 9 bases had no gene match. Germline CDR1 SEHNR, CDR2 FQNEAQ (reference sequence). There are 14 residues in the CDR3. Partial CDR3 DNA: TGTGCCAGCGGAGGAGGGACAGGGTATGAGACC. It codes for CASGGGTGYET. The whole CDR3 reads CASGGGTGYETQYF.

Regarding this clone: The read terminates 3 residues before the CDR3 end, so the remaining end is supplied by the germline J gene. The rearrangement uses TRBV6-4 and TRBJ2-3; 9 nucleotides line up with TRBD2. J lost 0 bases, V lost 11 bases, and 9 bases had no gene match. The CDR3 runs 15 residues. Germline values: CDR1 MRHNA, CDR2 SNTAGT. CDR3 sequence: CAGKASGISTDTQYF. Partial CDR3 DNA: TGTGCCGGCAAGGCTAGCGGGATAAGCACAGATACG.

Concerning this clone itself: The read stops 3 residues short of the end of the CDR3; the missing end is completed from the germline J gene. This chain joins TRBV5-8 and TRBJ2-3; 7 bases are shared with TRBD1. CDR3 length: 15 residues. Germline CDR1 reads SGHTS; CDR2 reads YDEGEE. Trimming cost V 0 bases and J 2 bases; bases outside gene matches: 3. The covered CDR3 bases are TGTGCCAGCAGCTTGGGACAGGGCTTCACAGATACG. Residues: CASSLGQGFTDT. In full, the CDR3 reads CASSLGQGFTDTQYF.

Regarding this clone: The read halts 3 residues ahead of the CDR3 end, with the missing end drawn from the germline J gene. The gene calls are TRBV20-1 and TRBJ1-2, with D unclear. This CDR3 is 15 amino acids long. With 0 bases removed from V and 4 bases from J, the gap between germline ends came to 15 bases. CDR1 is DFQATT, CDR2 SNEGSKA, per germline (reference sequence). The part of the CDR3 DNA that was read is TGCAGTGCTAGAGAGTCCAGGCCTACTGCCTATGGC. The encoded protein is CSARESRPTAYG. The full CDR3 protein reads CSARESRPTAYGYTF.

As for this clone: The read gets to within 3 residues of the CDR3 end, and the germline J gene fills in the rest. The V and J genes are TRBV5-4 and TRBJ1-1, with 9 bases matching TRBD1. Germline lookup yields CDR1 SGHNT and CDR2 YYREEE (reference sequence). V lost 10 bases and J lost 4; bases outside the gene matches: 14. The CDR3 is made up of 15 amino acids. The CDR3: CACTTGGDMSTEAFF. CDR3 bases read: TGTGCCTGTACGACAGGGGGTGACATGAGCACTGAA. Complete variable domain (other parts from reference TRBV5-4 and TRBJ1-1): ETGVTQSPTHLIKTRGQQVTLRCSSQSGHNTVSWYQQALGQGPQFIFQYYREEENGRGNFPPRFSGLQFPNYSSELNVNALELDDSALYLCACTTGGDMSTEAFFGQGTRLTVV.

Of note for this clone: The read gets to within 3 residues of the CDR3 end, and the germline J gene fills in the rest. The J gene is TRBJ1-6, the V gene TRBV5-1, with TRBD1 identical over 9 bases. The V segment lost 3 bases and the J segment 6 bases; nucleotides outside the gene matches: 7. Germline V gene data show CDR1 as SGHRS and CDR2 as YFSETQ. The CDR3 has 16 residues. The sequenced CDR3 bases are TGCGCCAGCAGCTATCGAACAGGGGGCTCTAATTCACCC. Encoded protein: CASSYRTGGSNSP. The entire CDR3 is CASSYRTGGSNSPLHF.

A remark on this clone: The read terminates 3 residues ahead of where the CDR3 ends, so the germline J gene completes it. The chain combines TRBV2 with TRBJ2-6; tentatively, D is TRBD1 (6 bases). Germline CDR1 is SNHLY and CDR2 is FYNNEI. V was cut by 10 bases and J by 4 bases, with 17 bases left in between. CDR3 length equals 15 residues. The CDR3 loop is CAMTHQGQGANVLTF. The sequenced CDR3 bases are TGTGCCATGACTCACCAGGGGCAGGGGGCCAACGTC. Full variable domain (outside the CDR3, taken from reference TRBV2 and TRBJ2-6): EPEVTQTPSHQVTQMGQEVILRCVPISNHLYFYWYRQILGQKVEFLVSFYNNEISEKSEIFDDQFSVERPDGSNFTLKIRSTKLEDSAMYFCAMTHQGQGANVLTFGAGSRLTVL.

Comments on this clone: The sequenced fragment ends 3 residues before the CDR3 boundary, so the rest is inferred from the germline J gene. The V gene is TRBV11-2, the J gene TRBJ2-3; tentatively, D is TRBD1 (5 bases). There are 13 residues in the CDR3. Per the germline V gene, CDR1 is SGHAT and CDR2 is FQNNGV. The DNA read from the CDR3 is TGTGCCAGCAGCTTAGACAGGGTTCACACG. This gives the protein CASSLDRVHT. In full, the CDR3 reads CASSLDRVHTQYF.

CDR3 residues: CASSILDSNQPQHF. CDR3 bases read: TGTGCCAGTAGTATATTAGATAGCAATCAGCCC. The V and J genes are TRBV19 and TRBJ1-5; no definite D call. The read falls 3 residues short of the CDR3 end, and the missing part is taken from the germline J gene. V was trimmed by 2 bases and J by 0 bases, leaving 5 bases between them. The V gene's germline CDR1 is LNHDA and CDR2 SQIVND (reference sequence). The CDR3 loop spans 14 amino acids.

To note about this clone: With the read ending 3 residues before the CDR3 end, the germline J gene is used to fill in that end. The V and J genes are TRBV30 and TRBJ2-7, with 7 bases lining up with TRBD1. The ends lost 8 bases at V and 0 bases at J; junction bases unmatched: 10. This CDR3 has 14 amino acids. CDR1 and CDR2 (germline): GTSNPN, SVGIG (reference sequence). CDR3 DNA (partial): TGTGCCGTGGACAGGTACTACAACTCCTACGAG. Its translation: CAVDRYYNSYE. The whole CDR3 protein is CAVDRYYNSYEQYF. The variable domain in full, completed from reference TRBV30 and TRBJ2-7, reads SQTIHQWPATLVQPVGSPLSLECTVEGTSNPNLYWYRQAAGRGLQLLFYSVGIGQISSEVPQNLSASRPQDRQFILSSKKLLLSDSGFYLCAVDRYYNSYEQYFGPGTRLTVT.

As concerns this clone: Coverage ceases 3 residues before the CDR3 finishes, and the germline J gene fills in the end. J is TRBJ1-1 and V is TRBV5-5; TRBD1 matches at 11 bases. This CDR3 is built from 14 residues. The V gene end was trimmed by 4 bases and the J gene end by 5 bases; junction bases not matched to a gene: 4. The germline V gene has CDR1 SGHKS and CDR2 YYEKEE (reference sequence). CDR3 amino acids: CASSVRDRGTEAFF. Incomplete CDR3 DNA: TGTGCCAGCAGCGTCCGGGACAGGGGGACTGAA.

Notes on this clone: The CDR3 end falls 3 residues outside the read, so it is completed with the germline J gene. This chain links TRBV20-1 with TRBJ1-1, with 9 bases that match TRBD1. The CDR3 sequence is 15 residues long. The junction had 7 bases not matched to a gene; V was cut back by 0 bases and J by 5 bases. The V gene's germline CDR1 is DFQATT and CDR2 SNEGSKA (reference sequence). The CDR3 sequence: CSARDTGTGRTEAFF. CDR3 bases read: TGCAGTGCTAGAGATACCGGGACAGGGAGAACTGAA.